Listed below are T cell receptor beta chains from one sample, sequenced in a study of OX40 agonist ivuxolimab in advanced cancers. Method: immunoSEQ multiplex PCR; TCRdb's copy keeps in-frame clones and lacks some. The sample contains around 48,000 clones, approximately 81% of which appear only once. The starting material was CD4+ or CD8+ T cells sorted from blood, obtained in a trial of the OX40 agonist ivuxolimab. All receptors derive from an adult with an advanced solid tumor such as melanoma, head and neck, liver or kidney cancer. The conserved cysteine and the conserved F or W are not part of the CDR3 here.

TRBV27 | ASSLSSVASTDTQY
TRBV11-3 | ASSFFWTIAKNIQY
TRBV2 | ATQGGLGGNTIY
TRBV10-2 | ATRGTGGYGELF
TRBV11-2 | ASSLAYGQGTSGYT
TRBV28 | ASTNGLAGKYEQY
TRBV2 | ASSELRLAGYNEQF
TRBV6-5 | ASSYEGAHTGELF
TRBV7-9 | ASSLASTRSDTQY
TRBV6-1 | ASSEVGEETQY
TRBV5-6 | ASSGGGRAGEQY
TRBV28 | ASRPFGETQY
TRBV5-8 | ASSLKGERGANVLT
TRBV5-6 | ASRRDRGLSLGNTIY
TRBV5-1 | ASSYDREGYEQY
TRBV19 | ASSTLGGTSGANVLT
TRBV28 | ASSLAGGSTDTQY
TRBV6-1 | ASSASNPNTEAF
TRBV7-3 | ASSLNRDQPQH
TRBV5-5 | ASSLVPSRGDMDTIY
TRBV11-2 | ASSFVSNTEAF
TRBV5-4 | ASSHGTGATSLTQY
TRBV6-6 | ASSYGTNQETQY
TRBV11-2 | ASSLTSRNEQF
TRBV30 | AWSYMVEGADGYT
TRBV6-6 | ASSYATGHLTEAF
TRBV2 | ASSGGRGSYNEQF
TRBV19 | ASTTGQGATNEKLF
TRBV7-9 | ASSLATGNPDTQY
TRBV28 | ASSPGTGGTDTQY
TRBV29-1 | SVVERPSKSNQPQH
TRBV5-5 | ASSLEGQGFYEQY
TRBV28 | ASSERTLSSGNTIY
TRBV14 | ASSQERGGSSYNEQF
TRBV6-1 | ASTRGGYEQY
TRBV6-5 | ASSLDRTKDTQY
TRBV30 | AWRPKILGPQY
TRBV4-2 | ASSQGDRSNYGYT
TRBV7-9 | ASSLTGYTEAF
TRBV19 | ASRGLAGVSGELF
TRBV14 | ASSQLRGDYNTEAF
TRBV4-1 | ASSQDMRAPQY